The clone carrying this T cell receptor beta chain was seen only a few times. Its antigen is not known. The V gene's germline CDR1 is LNHDA and CDR2 SQIVND (reference sequence). V lost 1 base and J lost 6, with 7 bases in between. The CDR3 is 13 amino acids. Reverse transcription of all isolated RNA meant that expressed TCRB transcripts were sequenced. Sequenced by immunoSEQ multiplex PCR; TCRdb stores in-frame clones only, minus some. The data hold about 170,000 clones, with 7.8% observed a single time. The data originate from a study of beta chain features in type 1 diabetes. Study-level results: Type 1 diabetes patients had moderately but significantly shorter TCRB CDR3s in all four CD4+ subsets.

The specimen was central memory CD4+ T cells from blood. This clonotype was obtained from a middle-aged woman with type 1 diabetes. The rearrangement joins TRBV19 to TRBJ2-1; unclear D gene. In nucleotides, the CDR3 is TGTGCCAGTAGTATAGGTGCCAGCAATGAGCAGTTCTTC. The encoded protein is CASSIGASNEQFF. The full variable domain, with the rest looked up from reference TRBV19 and TRBJ2-1, is DGGITQSPKYLFRKEGQNVTLSCEQNLNHDAMYWYRQDPGQGLRLIYYSQIVNDFQKGDIAEGYSVSREKKESFPLTVTSAQKNPTAFYLCASSIGASNEQFFGPGTRLTVL.